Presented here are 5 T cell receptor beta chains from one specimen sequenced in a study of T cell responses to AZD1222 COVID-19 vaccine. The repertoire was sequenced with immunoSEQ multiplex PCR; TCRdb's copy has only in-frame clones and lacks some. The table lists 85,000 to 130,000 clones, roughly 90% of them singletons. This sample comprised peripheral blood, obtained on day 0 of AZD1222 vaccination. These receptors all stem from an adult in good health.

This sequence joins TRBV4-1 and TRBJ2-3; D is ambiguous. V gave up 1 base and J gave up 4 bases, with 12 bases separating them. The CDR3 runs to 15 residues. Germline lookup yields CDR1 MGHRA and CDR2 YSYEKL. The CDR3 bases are TGCGCCAGCAGCCAAGGGGCGAATCTGCCAGATACGCAGTATTTT. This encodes CASSQGANLPDTQYF.

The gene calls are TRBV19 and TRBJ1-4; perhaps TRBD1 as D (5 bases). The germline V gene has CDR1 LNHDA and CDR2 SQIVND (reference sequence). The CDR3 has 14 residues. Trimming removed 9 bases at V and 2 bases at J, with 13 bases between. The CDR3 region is CASRLEGTNEKLFF. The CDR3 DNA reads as TGTGCCAGCCGCCTTGAGGGGACTAATGAAAAACTGTTTTTT.

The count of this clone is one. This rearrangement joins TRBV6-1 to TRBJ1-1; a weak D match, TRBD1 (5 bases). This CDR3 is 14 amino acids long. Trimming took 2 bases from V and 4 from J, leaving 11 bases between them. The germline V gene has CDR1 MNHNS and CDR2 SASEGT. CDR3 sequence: CASSEFGGSTEAFF. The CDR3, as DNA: TGTGCCAGCAGTGAATTTGGGGGGAGCACTGAAGCTTTCTTT.

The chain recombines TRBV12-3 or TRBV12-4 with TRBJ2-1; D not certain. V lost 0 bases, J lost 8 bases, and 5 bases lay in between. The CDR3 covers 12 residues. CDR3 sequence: CASSLALYEQFF. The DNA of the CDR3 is TGTGCCAGCAGTTTAGCGCTCTATGAGCAGTTCTTC.

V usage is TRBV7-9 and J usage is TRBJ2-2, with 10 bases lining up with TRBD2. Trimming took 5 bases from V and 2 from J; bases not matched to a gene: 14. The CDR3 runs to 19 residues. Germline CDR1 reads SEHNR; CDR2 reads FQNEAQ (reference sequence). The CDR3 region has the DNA TGTGCCAGCAGCACCTTCCTTGATGCTAGCGGGAGTAACACCGGGGAGCTGTTTTTT. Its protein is CASSTFLDASGSNTGELFF. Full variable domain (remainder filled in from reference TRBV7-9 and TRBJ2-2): DTGVSQNPRHKITKRGQNVTFRCDPISEHNRLYWYRQTLGQGPEFLTYFQNEAQLEKSRLLSDRFSAERPKGSFSTLEIQRTEQGDSAMYLCASSTFLDASGSNTGELFFGEGSRLTVL.